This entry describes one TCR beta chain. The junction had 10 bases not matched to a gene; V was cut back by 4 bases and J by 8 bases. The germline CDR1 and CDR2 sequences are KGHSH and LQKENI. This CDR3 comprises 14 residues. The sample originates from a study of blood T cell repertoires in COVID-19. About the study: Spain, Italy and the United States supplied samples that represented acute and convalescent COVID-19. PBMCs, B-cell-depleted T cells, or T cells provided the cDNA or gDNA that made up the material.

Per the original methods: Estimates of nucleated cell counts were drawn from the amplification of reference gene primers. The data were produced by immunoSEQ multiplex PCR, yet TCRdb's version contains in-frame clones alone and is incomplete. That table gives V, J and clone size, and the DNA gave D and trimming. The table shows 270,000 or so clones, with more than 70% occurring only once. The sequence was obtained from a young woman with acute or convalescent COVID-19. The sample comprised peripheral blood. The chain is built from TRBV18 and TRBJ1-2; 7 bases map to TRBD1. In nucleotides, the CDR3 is TGTGCCAGCTCACGGGAAAACAGGGGAAGGGGCTACACCTTC. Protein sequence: CASSRENRGRGYTF.